A single sample is the source of the 27 T cell receptor beta chains below, sequenced in a study of spatial heterogeneity in lung cancer. Study-wide points: It was found that expanded intratumoral alpha and beta TCR counts tracked tumor mutation counts.

TCRdb used MiXCR to reprocess the 5' RACE reads, holding one entry per CDR3 protein. The sample lists 4,000 to 5,500 distinct CDR3 sequences, about 7.6% occurring once. Their specific antigens are unknown. The time point here: sample taken at primary tumor resection. This material consisted of lung tumor tissue, taken at surgery. The receptor source for this set is a female donor with early-stage non-small cell lung cancer.

V and J are TRBV4-1 and TRBJ2-3; D not resolved. This CDR3 contains 14 residues. Germline CDR1 and CDR2: MGHRA and YSYEKL. Trimming shortened V by 5 bases and J by 0 bases, and 9 bases separated the two germline ends. As DNA, the CDR3 is TGCGCCAGCAGCTCACGTGCTAGCACAGATACGCAGTATTTT. Residues: CASSSRASTDTQYF.

This clonotype is judged medium-sized (0.01 to 0.1%). V and J are TRBV7-7 and TRBJ2-5; D call uncertain. The germline V and J ends were trimmed by 6 bases and 2 bases, with 16 bases remaining between them. Germline-derived CDR1 and CDR2 are SSHAT and FNYEAQ (reference sequence). This CDR3 is 15 amino acids long. CDR3 residues: CASRPSVQQQETQYF. The CDR3 bases are TGTGCCAGCAGGCCTAGTGTACAGCAACAAGAGACCCAGTACTTC.

In its sample, this clonotype is medium-sized. The DNA of the CDR3 is TGCGCCAGCAGCCAAGATCTAGTCCCCGTCTTCAATGAGCAGTTCTTC. This encodes CASSQDLVPVFNEQFF. The chain recombines TRBV4-1 with TRBJ2-1; D uncertain. Germline CDR1 reads MGHRA; CDR2 reads YSYEKL. The CDR3 contains 16 residues. Trimming took 0 bases from V and 6 from J, leaving 15 bases between them.

Concerning this clonotype itself: At one end the junction does not follow the germline gene, possibly because of a read error. V is TRBV20-1 and J is TRBJ2-5, with D possibly matching TRBD2 (6 bases). The V gene's germline CDR1 is DFQATT and CDR2 SNEGSKA (reference sequence). This CDR3 has 14 residues. CDR3 DNA sequence: TGCAATGCTAGAGGAGGTACTAGCCTAGAGACCCAGTACTTC. Translating it yields CNARGGTSLETQYF.

By share of the sample, this clonotype is large. The CDR3 region is CSARDLGALTDTQYF. The CDR3 DNA reads TGCAGTGCTAGAGATCTAGGAGCCCTTACAGATACGCAGTATTTT. V gene TRBV20-1 combines with J gene TRBJ2-3; D gene unclear. Germline values: CDR1 DFQATT, CDR2 SNEGSKA (reference sequence). Trimming removed 0 bases at V and 3 bases at J, with 13 bases between. This CDR3 region has 15 residues.

Concerning this clonotype itself: A read error may explain this, as a much larger clone is one base away. The missing conserved phenylalanine or tryptophan at the end of this CDR3 makes a read error likely. J is TRBJ2-2 and V is TRBV7-3; D may be TRBD1 (6 bases). V lost 2 bases, J lost 3 bases, and 10 bases lay in between. Germline assignment: CDR1 SGHTA and CDR2 FQGTGA. The CDR3 consists of 15 residues. The DNA for the CDR3 is TGTGCCAGCAGCTTATCCAGGGGATACACCGGGGAGCTGTTTTCT. Its protein product is CASSLSRGYTGELFS.

The sample holds a few counts of this clonotype. V gene TRBV7-9 combines with J gene TRBJ1-1, with no clear D. Germline loops: CDR1 SEHNR, CDR2 FQNEAQ (reference sequence). This CDR3 spans 14 amino acids. V lost 7 bases and J lost 3, with 15 bases in between. The CDR3 DNA is TGTGCCAGCAACCGTAACAATTCGGACACTGAAGCTTTCTTT. Translation: CASNRNNSDTEAFF.

This clonotype was seen a few times. The CDR3 DNA is TGTGCCAGCAGATCGACAGGGGGCGAAGGCTACACCTTC. This gives the protein CASRSTGGEGYTF. The chain uses TRBV12-3 or TRBV12-4 and TRBJ1-2; 10 nucleotides line up with TRBD1. After removal of 6 bases from V and 8 bases from J, the junction contained 6 bases not matched to a gene. The CDR3 length is 13 residues.

This clonotype was recorded many times. V and J are TRBV10-3 and TRBJ1-5; maybe TRBD1 (5 bases). Germline CDR1 is ENHRY and CDR2 is SYGVKD. This CDR3 has 15 residues. V was shortened by 4 bases and J by 2 bases, with 12 bases between the two germline ends. The CDR3 region is CAISAGYGGNQPQHF. CDR3 bases: TGTGCCATCAGTGCAGGGTACGGGGGCAATCAGCCCCAGCATTTT.

This clonotype is termed medium-sized. This chain links TRBV15 with TRBJ2-5, with 12 bases that match TRBD2. The CDR3 contains 16 residues. V shed 2 bases, J shed 2 bases, and the junction held 3 bases outside the gene matches. CDR1 is LNHNV, CDR2 YYDKDF, per germline (reference sequence). The CDR3 sequence: CATSRRLAGAQETQYF. CDR3 sequence (DNA): TGTGCCACCAGCAGAAGACTAGCGGGGGCTCAAGAGACCCAGTACTTC.

V usage is TRBV9 and J usage is TRBJ1-5; no firm D call. V lost 0 bases, J lost 3 bases, and 4 bases lay in between. The V gene's germline CDR1 is SGDLS and CDR2 YYNGEE. The CDR3 spans 13 residues. The CDR3 DNA is TGTGCCAGCAGCGTAGCCTCCAATCAGCCCCAGCATTTT. It translates to CASSVASNQPQHF.

This clonotype is medium-sized within its sample. The chain employs TRBV27 and TRBJ2-5; D is ambiguous. CDR1 and CDR2 from the germline V gene are MNHEY and SMNVEV (reference sequence). Trimming cost V 3 bases and J 2 bases, with 7 bases left between them. The CDR3 covers 13 residues. CDR3 sequence: CASSFLGQETQYF. The CDR3 region has the DNA TGTGCCAGCAGTTTTTTGGGGCAAGAGACCCAGTACTTC.

This clonotype was recorded a few times. V usage is TRBV6-2 or TRBV6-3 and J usage is TRBJ2-7; TRBD1 is a possible D gene (6 bases). The CDR3 contains 14 residues. The V end lost 7 bases, the J end lost 4 bases, and 17 bases lay between the germline ends. Per germline, CDR1 MNHEY and CDR2 SVGEGT. Here the CDR3 reads CASNTQGMRYEQYF. The CDR3 DNA sequence: TGTGCCAGCAATACCCAGGGGATGAGGTACGAGCAGTACTTC.

The chain recombines TRBV4-3 with TRBJ2-7, with 9 bases aligning to TRBD1. The germline gives CDR1 LGHNA, CDR2 YSLEER. CDR3 length: 15 residues. Trimming at V came to 1 base and at J to 5 bases, leaving 6 bases not matched to a gene. Here the CDR3 reads CASSQARTGANEQYF. DNA for the CDR3: TGCGCCAGCAGCCAAGCGAGGACAGGGGCGAACGAGCAGTACTTC.

This clonotype showed up just a few times. The chain has TRBV25-1 and TRBJ2-7; the D is unclear. The CDR3 loop spans 11 amino acids. Germline values: CDR1 MGHDK, CDR2 SYGVNS. V was trimmed by 4 bases and J by 4 bases, leaving 5 bases between them. The CDR3 is CASSVNYEQYF. The CDR3 bases are TGTGCCAGCAGTGTCAATTACGAGCAGTACTTC.

The V call is TRBV29-1, the J call TRBJ1-3, with 9 positions matching TRBD1. Germline V gives CDR1 SQVTM, CDR2 ANQGSEA. V lost 2 bases, J lost 0 bases, and 8 bases stayed unmatched. The CDR3 contains 17 residues. The chain's CDR3 is CSVESGTGPLSGNTIYF. CDR3 bases: TGCAGCGTTGAATCCGGGACAGGGCCCCTCTCTGGAAACACCATATATTTT.

The chain recombines TRBV5-1 with TRBJ2-5, with D perhaps matching TRBD1 or TRBD2 (6 bases each). The germline V gene has CDR1 SGHRS and CDR2 YFSETQ. With 1 base removed from V and 4 bases from J, the gap between germline ends came to 11 bases. The CDR3 is 14 amino acids. The DNA of the CDR3 is TGCGCCAGCAGCTTGAACGGGGGCATAGAGACCCAGTACTTC. Protein sequence: CASSLNGGIETQYF.

By share of the sample, this clonotype is medium-sized. This chain links TRBV19 with TRBJ1-5; 7 bases line up with TRBD1. This CDR3 has 14 amino acids. V was pared by 6 bases and J by 7 bases, with 9 bases of the junction left unmatched. The germline V gene has CDR1 LNHDA and CDR2 SQIVND (reference sequence). The CDR3 sequence is CASSRPGQLQPQHF. CDR3 nucleotide sequence: TGTGCCAGTAGCCGACCGGGACAGCTGCAGCCCCAGCATTTT.

V and J are TRBV20-1 and TRBJ2-2; no clear D gene. The CDR3 spans 13 residues. Germline V gene lookup returns CDR1 DFQATT and CDR2 SNEGSKA (reference sequence). Trimming removed 0 bases at V and 1 base at J, with 3 bases between. The CDR3: CSARELNTGELFF. The CDR3 DNA reads TGCAGTGCTAGAGAACTGAACACCGGGGAGCTGTTTTTT.

The rearrangement uses TRBV28 and TRBJ1-1; 10 nucleotides agree with TRBD1. Germline V gene lookup returns CDR1 MDHEN and CDR2 SYDVKM. V lost 3 bases and J lost 6; bases outside the gene matches: 7. The CDR3 sequence is 15 residues long. Here the CDR3 reads CASSFPDRGQSEAFF. In nucleotides, the CDR3 is TGTGCCAGCAGTTTTCCCGACAGGGGGCAATCTGAAGCTTTCTTT.

This clonotype was detected only a few times. V is TRBV5-4 and J is TRBJ2-2; D is tentatively TRBD1 or TRBD2 (6 bases each). Germline assignment: CDR1 SGHNT and CDR2 YYREEE (reference sequence). Trimming removed 7 bases from V and 2 bases from J, with 15 bases in between. The CDR3 is made up of 15 amino acids. The DNA for the CDR3 is TGTGCCAGCGGGACGAGGGGGGCCAACACCGGGGAGCTGTTTTTT. As protein: CASGTRGANTGELFF.

This clonotype appeared many times. The chain combines TRBV29-1 with TRBJ1-2; the D gene is possibly TRBD1 (5 bases). In germline, CDR1 is SQVTM, CDR2 ANQGSEA. Trimming stripped 4 bases from V and 8 bases from J, with 14 bases between. CDR3 length equals 12 residues. The CDR3 loop is CSVVGGTAGYTF. CDR3 bases: TGCAGCGTTGTTGGGGGTACCGCCGGCTACACCTTC.

V and J are TRBV11-2 and TRBJ1-5, with D unresolved. From germline, CDR1 is SGHAT and CDR2 FQNNGV. The CDR3 is 18 residues long. V was trimmed by 1 base and J by 2 bases, leaving 18 bases between them. The chain's CDR3 is CASSLGWGHNLGNQPQHF. Written as DNA, the CDR3 is TGTGCCAGCAGCTTAGGATGGGGTCACAACCTTGGCAATCAGCCCCAGCATTTT.

At least ten counts were recorded for this clonotype. The V gene is TRBV19, the J gene TRBJ2-1, with 11 bases aligning to TRBD2. Germline CDR1 reads LNHDA; CDR2 reads SQIVND (reference sequence). The CDR3 is 15 amino acids. The trim removed 6 bases at V and 6 bases at J, leaving 7 bases unmatched. CDR3 in DNA: TGTGCCAGTAGCCATAGCGGGGGGGCCATCAATGAGCAGTTCTTC. It codes for CASSHSGGAINEQFF.

In its sample, this clonotype is medium-sized. This rearrangement joins TRBV29-1 to TRBJ1-4; D unclear. The V and J ends lost 6 bases and 6 bases respectively, with 14 bases between them. The CDR3 covers 13 residues. In germline, CDR1 is SQVTM, CDR2 ANQGSEA. CDR3 amino acids: CSVGGGQDEKLFF. CDR3 nucleotides: TGCAGCGTCGGAGGAGGGCAAGATGAAAAACTGTTTTTT. The entire variable domain, with the rest obtained from reference TRBV29-1 and TRBJ1-4, is as follows: SAVISQKPSRDICQRGTSLTIQCQVDSQVTMMFWYRQQPGQSLTLIATANQGSEATYESGFVIDKFPISRPNLTFSTLTVSNMSPEDSSIYLCSVGGGQDEKLFFGSGTQLSVL.

This clonotype was seen a handful of times. The chain combines TRBV6-5 with TRBJ2-7; D perhaps matches TRBD2 (5 bases). CDR1 is MNHEY, CDR2 SVGAGI, per germline. The CDR3 length is 13 residues. V lost 6 bases and J lost 3, with 12 bases in between. The CDR3 is CASRMDGDYEQYF. The CDR3 bases are TGTGCCAGCAGAATGGACGGGGACTACGAGCAGTACTTC.

V and J are TRBV6-5 and TRBJ1-1, with D possibly TRBD1 on 5 matching bases. The CDR3 runs 16 residues. Trimming took off 2 bases at V and 6 bases at J, with 19 bases between the two ends. Germline V gives CDR1 MNHEY, CDR2 SVGAGI. The CDR3 loop reads CASSYEGTTSRAEAFF. CDR3 DNA sequence: TGTGCCAGCAGTTACGAAGGGACGACATCCCGGGCTGAAGCTTTCTTT.